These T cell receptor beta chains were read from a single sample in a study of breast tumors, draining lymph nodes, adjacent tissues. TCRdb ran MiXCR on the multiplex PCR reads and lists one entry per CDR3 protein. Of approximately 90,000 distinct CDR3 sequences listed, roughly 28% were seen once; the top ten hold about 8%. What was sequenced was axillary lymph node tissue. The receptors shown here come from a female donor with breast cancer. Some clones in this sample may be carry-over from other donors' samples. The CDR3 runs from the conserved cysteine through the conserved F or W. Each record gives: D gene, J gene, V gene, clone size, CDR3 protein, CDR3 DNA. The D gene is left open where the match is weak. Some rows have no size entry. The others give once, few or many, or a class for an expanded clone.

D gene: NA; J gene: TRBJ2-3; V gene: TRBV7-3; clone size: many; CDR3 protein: CASSLSDDTQYF; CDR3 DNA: TGTGCCAGCAGCTTAAGTGATGATACGCAGTATTTT
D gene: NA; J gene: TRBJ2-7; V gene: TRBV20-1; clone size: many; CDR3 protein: CSAGAENGYEQYF; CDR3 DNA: TGCAGTGCGGGCGCGGAAAATGGTTACGAGCAGTACTTC
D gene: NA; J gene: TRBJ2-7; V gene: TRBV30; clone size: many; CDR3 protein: CAWSLSPVYEQYF; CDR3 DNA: TGTGCCTGGAGTTTGTCTCCGGTCTACGAGCAGTACTTC
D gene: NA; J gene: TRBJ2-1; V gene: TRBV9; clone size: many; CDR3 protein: CASSVAFDEQFF; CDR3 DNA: TGTGCCAGCAGCGTAGCTTTCGATGAGCAGTTCTTC
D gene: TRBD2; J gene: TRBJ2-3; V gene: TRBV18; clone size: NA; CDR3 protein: CASSPGTRPGTDTQYF; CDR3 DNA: TGTGCCAGCTCACCCGGGACTAGGCCCGGCACAGATACGCAGTATTTT
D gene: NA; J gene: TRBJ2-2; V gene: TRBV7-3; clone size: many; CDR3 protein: CASSLSDFTGELFF; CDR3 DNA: TGTGCCAGCAGCTTATCAGACTTCACCGGGGAGCTGTTTTTT
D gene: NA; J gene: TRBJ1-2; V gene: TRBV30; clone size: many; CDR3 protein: CAWSGNNYGYTF; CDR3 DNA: TGTGCCTGGAGTGGGAATAACTATGGCTACACCTTC
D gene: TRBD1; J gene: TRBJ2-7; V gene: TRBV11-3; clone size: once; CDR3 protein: CASSLEMGHRGVYEQYF; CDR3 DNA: TGTGCCAGCAGCTTAGAGATGGGACACAGGGGAGTATACGAGCAGTACTTC
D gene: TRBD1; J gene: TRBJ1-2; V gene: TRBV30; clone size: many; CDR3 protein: CAWDQSPPGQHYGYTF; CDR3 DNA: TGTGCCTGGGATCAGTCTCCTCCGGGACAGCACTATGGCTACACCTTC
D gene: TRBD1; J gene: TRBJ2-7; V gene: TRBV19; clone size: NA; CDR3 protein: CASSPSGTGSF; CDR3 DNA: TGTGCCAGTAGCCCTTCCGGGACAGGCTCCTTC
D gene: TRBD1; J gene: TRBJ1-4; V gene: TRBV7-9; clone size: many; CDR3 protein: CASTPPGTGNEKLFF; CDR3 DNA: TGTGCCAGCACCCCCCCCGGGACAGGGAATGAAAAACTGTTTTTT
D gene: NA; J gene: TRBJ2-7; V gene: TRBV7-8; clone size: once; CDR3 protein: CASSLIHRGREERYF; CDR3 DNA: TGTGCCAGCAGCTTAATACATAGGGGTCGTGAGGAGCGGTACTTC
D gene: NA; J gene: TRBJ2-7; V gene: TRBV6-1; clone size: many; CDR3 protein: CASKRSDPSGLYEQYF; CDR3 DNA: TGTGCCAGCAAGCGCTCCGACCCAAGCGGCCTTTACGAGCAGTACTTC
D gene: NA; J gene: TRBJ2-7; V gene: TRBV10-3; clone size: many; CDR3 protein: CAISERTDPYEQYF; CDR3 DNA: TGTGCCATCAGTGAGCGGACTGACCCCTACGAGCAGTACTTC
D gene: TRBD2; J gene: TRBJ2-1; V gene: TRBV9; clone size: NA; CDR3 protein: CASSVELPTSGSPNEQFF; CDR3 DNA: TGTGCCAGCAGCGTTGAGCTACCGACTAGCGGGAGCCCCAATGAGCAGTTCTTC
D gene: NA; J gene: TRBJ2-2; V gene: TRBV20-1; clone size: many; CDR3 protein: CSARGTAVGTGELFF; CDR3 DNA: TGCAGTGCTAGAGGGACGGCCGTGGGCACCGGGGAGCTGTTTTTT
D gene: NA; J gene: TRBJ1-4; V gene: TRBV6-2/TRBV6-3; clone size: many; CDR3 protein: CASSYSSEKLFF; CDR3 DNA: TGTGCCAGCAGTTACTCGAGTGAAAAACTGTTTTTT
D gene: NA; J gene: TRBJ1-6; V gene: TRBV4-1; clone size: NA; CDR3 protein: CASSHDVQRGNSPLHF; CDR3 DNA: TGCGCCAGCAGCCACGATGTTCAGAGAGGGAATTCACCCCTCCACTTT
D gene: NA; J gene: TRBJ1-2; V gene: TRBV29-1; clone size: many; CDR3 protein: CSVRMSQAHGYTF; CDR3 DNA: TGCAGCGTTCGGATGTCACAGGCACATGGCTACACCTTC
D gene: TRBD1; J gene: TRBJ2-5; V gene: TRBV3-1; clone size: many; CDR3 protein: CASSVGTGVRETQYF; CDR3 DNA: TGTGCCAGCAGCGTCGGGACAGGGGTCAGGGAGACCCAGTACTTC